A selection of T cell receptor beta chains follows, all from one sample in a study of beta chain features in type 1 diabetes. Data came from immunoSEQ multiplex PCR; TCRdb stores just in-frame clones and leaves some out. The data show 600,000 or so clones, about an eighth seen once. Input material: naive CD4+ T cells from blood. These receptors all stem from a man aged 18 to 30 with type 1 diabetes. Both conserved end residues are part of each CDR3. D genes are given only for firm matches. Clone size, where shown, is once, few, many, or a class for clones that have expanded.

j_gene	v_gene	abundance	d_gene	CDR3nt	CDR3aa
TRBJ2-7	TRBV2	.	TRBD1	TGTGCCAGCAGTGAGGACAGGGACTCCTACGAGCAGTACTTC	CASSEDRDSYEQYF
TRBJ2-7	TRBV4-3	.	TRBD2	TGCGCCAGCAGCCAAGATGGGAGGGACTTGACTTACGAGCAGTACTTC	CASSQDGRDLTYEQYF
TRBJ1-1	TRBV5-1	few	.	TGCGCCAGCAGCTTAGCGGCCAGGGGTGGAAACACTGAAGCTTTCTTT	CASSLAARGGNTEAFF
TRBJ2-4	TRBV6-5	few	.	TGTGCCAGCAGTCCCCCGGGACCGGTTAGAAACATTCAGTACTTC	CASSPPGPVRNIQYF
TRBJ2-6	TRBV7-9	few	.	TGTGCCAGCAGCCTTCCAGGCTCTGGGGCCAACGTCCTGACTTTC	CASSLPGSGANVLTF
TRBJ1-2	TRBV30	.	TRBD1	TGTGCCTGGAGTGGACAGGGCGGGGGTAACTATGGCTACACCTTC	CAWSGQGGGNYGYTF
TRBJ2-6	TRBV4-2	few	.	TGTGCCAGCAGCCAAGATGGTAGGGATGCTGGGGCCAACGTCCTGACTTTC	CASSQDGRDAGANVLTF
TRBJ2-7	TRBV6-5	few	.	TGTGCCAGCAGTCGGACAGTGATCTCCTACGAGCAGTACTTC	CASSRTVISYEQYF
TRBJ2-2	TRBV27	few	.	TGTGCCAGCAGTTCCTCTAGGAGGACCGGGGAGCTGTTTTTT	CASSSSRRTGELFF
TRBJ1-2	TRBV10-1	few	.	TGCGCCAGCAGTGACTGGAGAGACAGAGATGGCTACACCTTC	CASSDWRDRDGYTF
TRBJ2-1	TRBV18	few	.	TGTGCCAGCTCACCACCTACAGGGAGGGAAAACAATGAGCAGTTCTTC	CASSPPTGRENNEQFF
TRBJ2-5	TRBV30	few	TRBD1	TGTGCCTGGGACAGGGGGGGAAGAGAGACCCAGTACTTC	CAWDRGGRETQYF
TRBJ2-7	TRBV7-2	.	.	TGTGCCAGCAGCTTGCAGGATATCTACGAGCAGTACTTC	CASSLQDIYEQYF
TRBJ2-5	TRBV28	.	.	TGTGCCAGCAGTTTACCCACCCTGGGCCAAGAGACCCAGTACTTC	CASSLPTLGQETQYF
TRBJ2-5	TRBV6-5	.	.	TGTGCCAGCAGTGCCACAGAGCAAGAGACCCAGTACTTC	CASSATEQETQYF
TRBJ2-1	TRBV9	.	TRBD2	TGTGCCAGCACAAGCGGGGATTTCTACAATGAGCAGTTCTTC	CASTSGDFYNEQFF
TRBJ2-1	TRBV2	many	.	TGTGCCAGCAGTGAGCCGTACAATGAGCAGTTCTTC	CASSEPYNEQFF
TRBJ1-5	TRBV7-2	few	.	TGTGCCAGCAGCTTCGGCAATCAGCCCCAGCATTTT	CASSFGNQPQHF
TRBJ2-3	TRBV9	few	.	TGTGCCAGCAGCGTAAGTGGGACTCTTGACACAGATACGCAGTATTTT	CASSVSGTLDTDTQYF
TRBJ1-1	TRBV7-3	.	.	TGTGCCAGCAGCTTAACGGGAGACAACACTGAAGCTTTCTTT	CASSLTGDNTEAFF
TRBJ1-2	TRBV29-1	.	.	TGCAGCGTTGCCCCCCCTGTCGATGGGCACTTC	CSVAPPVDGHF
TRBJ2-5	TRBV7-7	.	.	TGTGCTAGCCGCTCGCAGTACTTC	CASRSQYF
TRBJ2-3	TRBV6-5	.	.	TGTGCCAGCAGTGCCTGGGGGGCTGAATTAGATACGCAGTATTTT	CASSAWGAELDTQYF
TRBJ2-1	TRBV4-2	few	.	TGTGCCAGCAGCCAAGATGGAGACCCCACTCGTTACAATGAGCAGTTCTTC	CASSQDGDPTRYNEQFF
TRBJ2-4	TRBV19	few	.	TGTGCCAGTAGTATAGATACCGGACTGGGGGCTGGGATTCAGTACTTC	CASSIDTGLGAGIQYF
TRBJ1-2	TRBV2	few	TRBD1	TGTGCCAGCAGTGGGACAGGGGGCTCTGCCTATGGCTACACCTTC	CASSGTGGSAYGYTF
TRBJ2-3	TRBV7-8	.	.	TGTGCCAGCAGCTTAGGGGCAGGGGATTCCACAGATACGCAGTATTTT	CASSLGAGDSTDTQYF
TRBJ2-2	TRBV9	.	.	TGTGCCAGCAGCCCCCCAGGACCCCCTGATACCGGGGAGCTGTTTTTT	CASSPPGPPDTGELFF
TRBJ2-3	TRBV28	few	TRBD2	TGTGCCACCTTACTAGCGGGGGCCCCGGATACGCAGTATTTT	CATLLAGAPDTQYF
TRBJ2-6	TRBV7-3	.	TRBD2	TGTGCCAGCAGCTTAGGGGAGGGTAGCTCTGGGGCCAACGTCCTGACTTTC	CASSLGEGSSGANVLTF
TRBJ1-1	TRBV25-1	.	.	TGTGCCAGCAGTAAAAGGCAAAACACTGAAGCTTTCTTT	CASSKRQNTEAFF
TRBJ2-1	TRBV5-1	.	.	TGCGCCAGCAGCTTGGCCCCAGCATCCTACAATGAGCAGTTCTTC	CASSLAPASYNEQFF
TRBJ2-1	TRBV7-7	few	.	TGTGCTAGCAGCTTAGGATCGGGGTCGGGTGGTGAGCAGTTCTTC	CASSLGSGSGGEQFF
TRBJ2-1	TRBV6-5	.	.	TGTGCCAGCAGCGTGACCAGGGGTCGACAGTTCTTC	CASSVTRGRQFF
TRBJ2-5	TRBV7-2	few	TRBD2	TGTGCCAGCAGCTTAGCCCAGCGGGGGGGCCGAGAGACCCAGTACTTC	CASSLAQRGGRETQYF
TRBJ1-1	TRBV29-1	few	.	TGCAGCGTTGAATGGCAGCTCCCTGAAGCTTTCTTT	CSVEWQLPEAFF
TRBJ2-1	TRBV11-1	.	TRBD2	TGTGCCAGCAAATGGGCTAGCGGCTACAATGAGCAGTTCTTC	CASKWASGYNEQFF
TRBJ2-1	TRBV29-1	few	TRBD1	TGCAGCGCTGGGACAGGGGGCCTAAGCTCCTACAATGAGCAGTTCTTC	CSAGTGGLSSYNEQFF
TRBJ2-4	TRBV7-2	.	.	TGTGCCAGCAGCTTCTCGTCCGGCAGGATGGACTTC	CASSFSSGRMDF
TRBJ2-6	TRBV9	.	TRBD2	TGTGCCAGCAGCGTAGGACTAGCGGGCCCCTCTGGGGCCAACGTCCTGACTTTC	CASSVGLAGPSGANVLTF
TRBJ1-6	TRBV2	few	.	TGTGCCAGCAGTGAGGGAGGATATAATTCACCCCTCCACTTT	CASSEGGYNSPLHF
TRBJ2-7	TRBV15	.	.	TGTGCCACCAGTCCCTTACGAGACAGGAGCTCCTACGAGCAGTACTTC	CATSPLRDRSSYEQYF
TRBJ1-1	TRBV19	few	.	TGTGCCAGTAGTATCTTCGCCACTGAAGCTTTCTTT	CASSIFATEAFF
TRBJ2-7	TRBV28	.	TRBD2	TGTGCCAGCAGTTTACCCCCGGGGGGGGGCGAGCAGTACTTC	CASSLPPGGGEQYF
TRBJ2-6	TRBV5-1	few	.	TGCGCCAGCAGCTTGGAACCGTACCGCTCTGGGGCCAACGTCCTGACTTTC	CASSLEPYRSGANVLTF
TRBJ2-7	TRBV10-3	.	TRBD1	TGTGCCATCAGTGAGCGAATTGACAGGGGAAATTACGAGCAGTACTTC	CAISERIDRGNYEQYF
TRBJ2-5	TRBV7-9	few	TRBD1	TGTGCCAGCAGCTTAATCGGGACAGGGGGTTACCAAGAGACCCAGTACTTC	CASSLIGTGGYQETQYF
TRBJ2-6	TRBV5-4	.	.	TGCGCCAGCAGCCAAGGGCCCAGAAGCGGGGCCAACGTCCTGACTTTC	CASSQGPRSGANVLTF
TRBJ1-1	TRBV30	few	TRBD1	TGTGCCTGGCTCCGGGACAGAGGCCCGCAAGCTTTCTTT	CAWLRDRGPQAFF
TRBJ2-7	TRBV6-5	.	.	TGTGCCAGCAGTTATTACCAGGGTTCTGAGTACGAGCAGTACTTC	CASSYYQGSEYEQYF
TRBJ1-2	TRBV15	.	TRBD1	TGTGCCACCAGCAGAGATCATGGACAGGGAGGACCAGCTGGCTACACCTTC	CATSRDHGQGGPAGYTF
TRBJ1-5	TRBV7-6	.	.	TGTGCCAGCAGCTTAGCGCTGGGGGGAAGCGGTCAGCCCCAGCATTTT	CASSLALGGSGQPQHF
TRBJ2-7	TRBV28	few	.	TGTGCCAGCGCCAATGGGATCTGGCCCTACGAGCAGTACTTC	CASANGIWPYEQYF
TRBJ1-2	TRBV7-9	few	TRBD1	TGTGCCAGCAGCCTAAGAGGGACAGGCTATGGCTACACCTTC	CASSLRGTGYGYTF
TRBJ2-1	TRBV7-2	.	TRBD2	TGTGCCAGCAGTGGGTGGGGGACTAGCGGCGAGCAGTTCTTC	CASSGWGTSGEQFF
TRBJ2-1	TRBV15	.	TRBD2	TGTGCCACCAGCAGAGATCAAGGAGCGGGGGATGAGCAGTTCTTC	CATSRDQGAGDEQFF
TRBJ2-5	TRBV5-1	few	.	TGCGCCAGCAGCCCCCAGTCGTGGGAAGAGACCCAGTACTTC	CASSPQSWEETQYF